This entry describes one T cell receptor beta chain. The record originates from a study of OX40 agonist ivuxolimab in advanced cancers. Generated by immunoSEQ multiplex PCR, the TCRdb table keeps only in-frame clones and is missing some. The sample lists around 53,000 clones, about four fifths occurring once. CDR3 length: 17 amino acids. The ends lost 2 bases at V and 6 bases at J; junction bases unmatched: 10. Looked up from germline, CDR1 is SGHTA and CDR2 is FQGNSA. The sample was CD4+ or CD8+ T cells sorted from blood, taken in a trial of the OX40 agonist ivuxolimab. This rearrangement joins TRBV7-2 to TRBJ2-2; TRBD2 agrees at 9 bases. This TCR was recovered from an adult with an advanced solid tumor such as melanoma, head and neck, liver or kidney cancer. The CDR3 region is CASSLRVQAGGPGELFF. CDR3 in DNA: TGTGCCAGCAGCTTAAGGGTCCAAGCGGGGGGTCCCGGGGAGCTGTTTTTT.